This T cell receptor beta chain was captured by sequencing in a study of T cells in Graves' hyperthyroidism and ophthalmopathy. Study-level findings and limits: The model's output predicted ophthalmopathy at a median of around 6.9 months prior to onset.

The table lists this clonotype with many counts. Its antigen remains unknown. The CDR3 loop spans 12 amino acids. Trimming shortened V by 2 bases and J by 9 bases, and 11 bases separated the two germline ends. Germline CDR1 GTSNPN, CDR2 SVGIG (reference sequence). TCR beta CDR3 regions were amplified from RNA. When the TCR CDR3 underwent first-round RT-PCR, the HTBI primer set was used. MiXCR, applied by TCRdb to the multiplex PCR reads, yields one record per CDR3 protein. The table includes 550,000 to 600,000 distinct CDR3 sequences, over 12% detected once. The material sequenced was blood. The gene calls are TRBV30 and TRBJ2-1; no firm D call. This clonotype was sampled from a woman aged 18-29 years with Graves' ophthalmopathy. CDR3 DNA: TGTGCCTGGAGTCACCGCTCCGGTGAGCAGTTCTTC. Its translation is CAWSHRSGEQFF.